These 16 T cell receptor beta chains came from one sample sequenced in a study of CD8+CD57+ T cells in acquired aplastic anemia. Sequencing involved patients with CD8+CD57+ cell expansion previously shown by flow cytometry. The TCR beta profiling, which covered VDJ combination and CDR3 sequence, was carried out using genomic DNA as the template. TCRdb passed the reads through MiXCR, listing each CDR3 protein once. Among 90,000 to 150,000 distinct CDR3 sequences listed, 45% to 60% were seen once. Sequencing was done on a sample of sorted CD4+, CD8+, or CD8+CD57+ T cells (not recorded which) from PBMCs. These receptors came from a human donor with aplastic anemia.

In its sample, this clonotype was seen many times. J is TRBJ1-2 and V is TRBV5-6; D ambiguous. CDR3 size: 16 residues. The V gene lost 0 bases and the J gene lost 6 bases, with 18 bases spanning the gap. Germline V gene sequence: CDR1 SGHDT, CDR2 YYEEEE. For the CDR3, the DNA is TGTGCCAGCAGCTTGGGATCGACGGGTAGTGTACATGGCTACACCTTC. Amino acids: CASSLGSTGSVHGYTF. Full variable domain (remainder filled in from reference TRBV5-6 and TRBJ1-2): DAGVTQSPTHLIKTRGQQVTLRCSPKSGHDTVSWYQQALGQGPQFIFQYYEEEERQRGNFPDRFSGHQFPNYSSELNVNALLLGDSALYLCASSLGSTGSVHGYTFGSGTRLTVV.

V usage is TRBV29-1 and J usage is TRBJ2-5, with TRBD1 matching 10 bases. The J segment lost 5 bases and the V segment lost 5 bases, leaving 5 bases of the junction unmatched. The germline CDR1 and CDR2 sequences are SQVTM and ANQGSEA. The CDR3 runs to 13 residues. The chain's CDR3 is CSVLTGGAETQYF. Here the CDR3 DNA reads TGCAGCGTTTTGACAGGGGGCGCGGAGACCCAGTACTTC. Drawing the rest from reference TRBV29-1 and TRBJ2-5, the complete variable domain is SAVISQKPSRDICQRGTSLTIQCQVDSQVTMMFWYRQQPGQSLTLIATANQGSEATYESGFVIDKFPISRPNLTFSTLTVSNMSPEDSSIYLCSVLTGGAETQYFGPGTRLLVL.

The gene calls are TRBV11-3 and TRBJ2-2; 9 bases are shared with TRBD1. The CDR3 contains 15 residues. Germline trimming cut 6 bases from V and 2 bases from J; bases unmatched to any gene: 4. The germline V gene has CDR1 SGHNT and CDR2 YENEEA. The CDR3, as DNA: TGTGCCAGCAGTTACAGGGGGCGCAACACCGGGGAGCTGTTTTTT. This translates into CASSYRGRNTGELFF.

This clonotype was seen only a few times. The rearrangement links TRBV9 to TRBJ2-1; D may match TRBD1 or TRBD2 (6 bases each). Germline CDR1 reads SGDLS; CDR2 reads YYNGEE. V lost 0 bases and J 6 bases, leaving 19 bases between the germline ends. This CDR3 contains 17 residues. The CDR3 loop is CASSVAGAQMNGNEQFF. As DNA, the CDR3 is TGTGCCAGCAGCGTAGCGGGGGCCCAGATGAACGGCAATGAGCAGTTCTTC.

This sequence joins TRBV7-9 and TRBJ2-7, with a tentative D call TRBD2 (6 bases). Trimming took 5 bases from V and 1 from J, leaving 15 bases between them. Per germline, CDR1 SEHNR and CDR2 FQNEAQ (reference sequence). The length of the CDR3 is 15 residues. This CDR3 reads CASSGLGGASYEQYF. The DNA for the CDR3 is TGTGCCAGCAGCGGTCTCGGGGGTGCATCCTACGAGCAGTACTTC.

This clonotype was recorded once. This sequence joins TRBV6-5 and TRBJ2-3, with no clear D. CDR1 is MNHEY, CDR2 SVGAGI, per germline. The CDR3 is 12 residues long. Trimming left V 0 bases short and J 8 bases short, with 6 bases between. The CDR3 DNA reads TGTGCCAGCAGTTACTCAGTGGGTACGCAGTATTTT. This gives the protein CASSYSVGTQYF.

The chain has TRBV24-1 and TRBJ2-2; no reliable D call. Germline V CDR1 and CDR2: KGHDR, SFDVKD. The CDR3 is made up of 13 amino acids. Trimming left V 7 bases short and J 4 bases short, with 9 bases between. The chain's CDR3 is CATRQSGTGELFF. CDR3 bases: TGTGCCACCAGGCAGTCAGGCACCGGGGAGCTGTTTTTT.

The chain employs TRBV10-3 and TRBJ2-2, with 8 bases that match TRBD2. The germline CDR1 and CDR2 sequences are ENHRY and SYGVKD. The CDR3 runs to 15 residues. After removal of 5 bases from V and 1 base from J, the junction contained 3 bases not matched to a gene. CDR3 nucleotide sequence: TGTGCCATCAGTCAACTAGCGGTGAACACCGGGGAGCTGTTTTTT. As protein: CAISQLAVNTGELFF.

There are a few counts of this clonotype. The J gene is TRBJ2-5, the V gene TRBV7-2; weak D call: TRBD1 (5 bases). Germline V CDR1 and CDR2: SGHTA, FQGNSA. V was pared by 5 bases and J by 4 bases, with 5 bases between. The CDR3 extends over 11 amino acids. CDR3 region: CASSGAETQYF. Written as DNA, the CDR3 is TGTGCCAGCAGCGGGGCAGAGACCCAGTACTTC.

The V call is TRBV10-3, the J call TRBJ2-5; 13 nucleotides line up with TRBD2. V dropped 0 bases and J dropped 4; count of bases not matched to a gene: 8. The CDR3 is 18 amino acids. Germline CDR1 reads ENHRY; CDR2 reads SYGVKD. In nucleotides, the CDR3 is TGTGCCATCAGTGAGTCCGGGACTAGCGGGGAAATGGGAGAGACCCAGTACTTC. The encoded protein is CAISESGTSGEMGETQYF.

The chain links TRBV10-3 to TRBJ1-6; 7 nucleotides line up with TRBD1. Germline loops: CDR1 ENHRY, CDR2 SYGVKD. CDR3 length: 16 residues. Trimming cost V 4 bases and J 7 bases; bases outside gene matches: 10. CDR3 loop: CAISGPGTAINSPLHF. DNA of the CDR3: TGTGCCATCAGTGGGCCCGGGACAGCAATAAATTCACCCCTCCACTTT.

In regard to this clonotype: One end of the junction varies from germline; a read error may be responsible. This chain uses TRBV7-6 with TRBJ2-5; TRBD2 is a possible D gene (6 bases). This CDR3 has 14 residues. Germline V CDR1 and CDR2: SGHVS, FNYEAQ. The CDR3 DNA reads TGTGCCGGCAGCCCCGCGGGGCCCCAAGAGACCCAGTACTTC. Protein product: CAGSPAGPQETQYF.

The gene calls are TRBV2 and TRBJ2-2; D not certain. With 10 bases removed from V and 5 bases from J, the gap between germline ends came to 11 bases. There are 12 residues in the CDR3. CDR1 and CDR2 from the germline V gene are SNHLY and FYNNEI. CDR3 loop: CATPQVTGELFF. The DNA for the CDR3 is TGTGCCACGCCTCAGGTGACCGGGGAGCTGTTTTTT.

The chain recombines TRBV7-2 with TRBJ1-2; 7 bases agree with TRBD1. J was trimmed by 8 bases and V by 8 bases; bases with no gene match: 5. Germline lookup yields CDR1 SGHTA and CDR2 FQGNSA. The CDR3 consists of 11 residues. The CDR3 DNA follows: TGTGCCAGCTCCAACAGGGGCGGCTACACCTTC. This sequence encodes CASSNRGGYTF.

The V gene is TRBV3-1, the J gene TRBJ1-1; D is perhaps TRBD1 (5 bases). Trimming removed 7 bases from V and 2 bases from J, with 11 bases in between. Germline CDR1 reads LGHDT; CDR2 reads YNNKEL (reference sequence). The CDR3 spans 13 residues. CDR3 bases: TGTGCCAGCACCCCAGGGCGTAACACTGAAGCTTTCTTT. It encodes CASTPGRNTEAFF.

This clonotype was counted at least ten times. The rearrangement links TRBV14 to TRBJ1-1, with D hard to call. CDR1 is SGHDN and CDR2 is FVKESK in the germline V gene. The CDR3 covers 12 residues. Trimming removed 3 bases from V and 8 bases from J, with 10 bases in between. CDR3 nucleotide sequence: TGTGCCAGCAGCCACCTAGTCACCGAAGCTTTCTTT. Translating gives CASSHLVTEAFF.